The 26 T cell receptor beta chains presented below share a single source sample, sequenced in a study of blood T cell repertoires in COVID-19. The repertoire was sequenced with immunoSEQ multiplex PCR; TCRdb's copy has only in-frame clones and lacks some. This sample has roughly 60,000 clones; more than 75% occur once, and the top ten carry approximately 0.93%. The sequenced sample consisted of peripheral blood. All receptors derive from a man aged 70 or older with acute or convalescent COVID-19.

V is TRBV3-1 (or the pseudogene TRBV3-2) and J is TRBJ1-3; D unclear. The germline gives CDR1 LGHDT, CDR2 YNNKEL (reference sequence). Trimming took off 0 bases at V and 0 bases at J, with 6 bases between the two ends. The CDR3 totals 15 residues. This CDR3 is CASSQESISGNTIYF. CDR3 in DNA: TGTGCCAGCAGCCAAGAATCCATCTCTGGAAACACCATATATTTT.

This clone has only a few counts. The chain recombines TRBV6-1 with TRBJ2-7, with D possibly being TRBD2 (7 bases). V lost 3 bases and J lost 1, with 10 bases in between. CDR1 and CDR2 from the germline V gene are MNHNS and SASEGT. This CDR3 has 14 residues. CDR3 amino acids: CASSEGGPSYEQYF. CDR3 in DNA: TGTGCCAGCAGTGAGGGGGGGCCGTCCTACGAGCAGTACTTC.

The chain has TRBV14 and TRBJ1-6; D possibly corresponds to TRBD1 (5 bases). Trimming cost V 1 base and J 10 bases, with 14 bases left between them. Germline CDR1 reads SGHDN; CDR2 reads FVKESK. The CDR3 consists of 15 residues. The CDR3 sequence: CASSQGWGARSPLHF. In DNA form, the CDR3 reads TGTGCCAGCAGCCAAGGTTGGGGCGCTAGGTCACCCCTCCACTTT.

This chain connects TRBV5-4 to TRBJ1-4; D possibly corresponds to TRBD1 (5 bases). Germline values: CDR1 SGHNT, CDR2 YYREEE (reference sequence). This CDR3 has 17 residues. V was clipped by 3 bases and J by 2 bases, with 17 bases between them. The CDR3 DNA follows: TGTGCCAGCAGCTGGGGGGACGGGAAACCGACTAATGAAAAACTGTTTTTT. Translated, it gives CASSWGDGKPTNEKLFF. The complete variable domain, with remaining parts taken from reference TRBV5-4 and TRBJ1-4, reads ETGVTQSPTHLIKTRGQQVTLRCSSQSGHNTVSWYQQALGQGPQFIFQYYREEENGRGNFPPRFSGLQFPNYSSELNVNALELDDSALYLCASSWGDGKPTNEKLFFGSGTQLSVL.

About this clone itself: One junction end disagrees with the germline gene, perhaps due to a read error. Written as DNA, the CDR3 is TGTGCTAGCAGCTCCGGGGAGGCGGGAGGGCCAGATACGCAGTATTTT. Amino acids: CASSSGEAGGPDTQYF. V is TRBV7-7 and J is TRBJ2-3; 9 nucleotides agree with TRBD2. CDR1 and CDR2 (germline): SSHAT, FNYEAQ (reference sequence). The CDR3 sequence is 16 residues long. Drawing the rest from reference TRBV7-7 and TRBJ2-3, the complete variable domain is GAGVSQSPRYKVTKRGQDVTLRCDPISSHATLYWYQQALGQGPEFLTYFNYEAQPDKSGLPSDRFSAERPEGSISTLTIQRTEQRDSAMYRCASSSGEAGGPDTQYFGPGTRLTVL.

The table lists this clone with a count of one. The CDR3 nucleotides read TGTGCCAGCAGTCTCAGCGGGCCCTCCTACGAGCAGTACTTC. Its protein product is CASSLSGPSYEQYF. The chain is built from TRBV28 and TRBJ2-7, with D perhaps matching TRBD2 (6 bases). Trimming took 5 bases from V and 0 from J, leaving 11 bases between them. From germline, CDR1 is MDHEN and CDR2 SYDVKM. The CDR3 covers 14 residues.

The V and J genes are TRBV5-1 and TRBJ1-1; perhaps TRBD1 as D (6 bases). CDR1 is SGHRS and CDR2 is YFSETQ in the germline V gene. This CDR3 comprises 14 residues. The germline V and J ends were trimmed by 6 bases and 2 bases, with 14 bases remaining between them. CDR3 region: CASTLQGPNTEAFF. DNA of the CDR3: TGCGCCAGCACCCTACAGGGACCAAACACTGAAGCTTTCTTT.

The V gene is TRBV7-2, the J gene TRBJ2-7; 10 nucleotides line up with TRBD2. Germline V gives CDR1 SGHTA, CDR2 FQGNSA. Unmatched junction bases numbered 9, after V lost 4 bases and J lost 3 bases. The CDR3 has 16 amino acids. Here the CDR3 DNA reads TGTGCCAGCAGCTCCTTTTCCAGCGGGAGGGTCTACGAGCAGTACTTC. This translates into CASSSFSSGRVYEQYF.

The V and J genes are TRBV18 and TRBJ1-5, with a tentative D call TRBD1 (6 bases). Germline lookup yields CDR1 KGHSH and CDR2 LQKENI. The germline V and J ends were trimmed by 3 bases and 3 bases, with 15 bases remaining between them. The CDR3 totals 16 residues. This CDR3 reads CASSPNRDTNNQPQHF. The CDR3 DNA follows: TGTGCCAGCTCACCTAACCGGGACACGAACAATCAGCCCCAGCATTTT.

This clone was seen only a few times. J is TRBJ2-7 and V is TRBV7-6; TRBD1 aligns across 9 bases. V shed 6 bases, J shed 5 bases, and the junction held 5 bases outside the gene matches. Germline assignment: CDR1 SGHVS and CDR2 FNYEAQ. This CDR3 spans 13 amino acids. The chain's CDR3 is CASSRQGEHEQYF. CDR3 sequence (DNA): TGTGCCAGCAGTCGACAGGGGGAGCACGAGCAGTACTTC.

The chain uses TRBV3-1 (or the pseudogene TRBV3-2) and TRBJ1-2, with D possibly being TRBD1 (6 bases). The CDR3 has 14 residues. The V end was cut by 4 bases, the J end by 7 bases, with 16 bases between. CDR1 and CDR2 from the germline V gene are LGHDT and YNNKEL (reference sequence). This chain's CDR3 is CASSPRGGASGYTF. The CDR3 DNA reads TGTGCCAGCAGCCCCCGGGGGGGGGCGAGTGGCTACACCTTC.

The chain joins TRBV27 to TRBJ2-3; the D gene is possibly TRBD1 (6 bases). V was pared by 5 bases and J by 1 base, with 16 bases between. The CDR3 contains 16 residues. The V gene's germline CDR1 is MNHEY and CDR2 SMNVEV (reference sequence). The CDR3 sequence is CASSRLAPGGTDTQYF. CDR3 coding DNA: TGTGCCAGCAGTCGGCTAGCTCCAGGGGGCACAGATACGCAGTATTTT.

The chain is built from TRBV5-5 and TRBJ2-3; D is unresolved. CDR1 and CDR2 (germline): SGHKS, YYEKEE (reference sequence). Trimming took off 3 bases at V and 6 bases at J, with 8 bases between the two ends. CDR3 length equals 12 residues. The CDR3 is CASSSSEDTQYF. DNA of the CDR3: TGTGCCAGCAGCTCCAGCGAGGATACGCAGTATTTT.

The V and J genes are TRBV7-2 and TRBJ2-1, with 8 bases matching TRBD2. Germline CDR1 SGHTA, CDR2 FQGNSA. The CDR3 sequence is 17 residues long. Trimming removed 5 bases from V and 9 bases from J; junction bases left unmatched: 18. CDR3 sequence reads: CASSPIPAGVKSREQFF. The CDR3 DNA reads TGTGCCAGCAGCCCGATCCCAGCGGGGGTGAAGTCGCGTGAGCAGTTCTTC.

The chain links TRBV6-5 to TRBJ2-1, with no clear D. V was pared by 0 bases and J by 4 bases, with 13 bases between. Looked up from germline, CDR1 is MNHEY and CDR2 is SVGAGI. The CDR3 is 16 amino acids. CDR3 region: CASSYSGGTKYNEQFF. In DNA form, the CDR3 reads TGTGCCAGCAGTTACTCCGGCGGTACTAAATACAATGAGCAGTTCTTC.

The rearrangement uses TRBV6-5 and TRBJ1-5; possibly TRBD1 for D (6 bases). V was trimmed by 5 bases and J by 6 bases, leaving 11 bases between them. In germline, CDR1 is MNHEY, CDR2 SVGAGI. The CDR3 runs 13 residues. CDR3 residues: CASSQQGRQPQHF. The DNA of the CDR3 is TGTGCCAGCAGTCAACAGGGACGTCAGCCCCAGCATTTT.

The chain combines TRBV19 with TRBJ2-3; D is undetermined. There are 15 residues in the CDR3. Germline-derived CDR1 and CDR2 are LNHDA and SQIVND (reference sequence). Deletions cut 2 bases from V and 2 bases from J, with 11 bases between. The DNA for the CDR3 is TGTGCCAGTAGTATAAGGCTAGGTGACACAGATACGCAGTATTTT. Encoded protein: CASSIRLGDTDTQYF.

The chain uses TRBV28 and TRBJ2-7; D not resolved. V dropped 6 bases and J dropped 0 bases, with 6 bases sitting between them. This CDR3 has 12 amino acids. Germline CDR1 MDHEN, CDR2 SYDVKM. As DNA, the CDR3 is TGTGCCAGCAGCCCTTCCTCCTACGAGCAGTACTTC. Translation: CASSPSSYEQYF.

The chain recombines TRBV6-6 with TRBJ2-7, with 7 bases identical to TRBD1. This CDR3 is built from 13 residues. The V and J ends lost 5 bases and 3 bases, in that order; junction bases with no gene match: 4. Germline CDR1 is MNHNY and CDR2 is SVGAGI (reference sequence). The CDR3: CASSKRDSYEQYF. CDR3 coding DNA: TGTGCCAGCAGTAAAAGGGACAGCTACGAGCAGTACTTC.

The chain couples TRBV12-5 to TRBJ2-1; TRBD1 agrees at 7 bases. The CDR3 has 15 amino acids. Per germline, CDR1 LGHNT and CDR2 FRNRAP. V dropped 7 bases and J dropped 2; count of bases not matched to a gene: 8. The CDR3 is CASAPGTVTYNEQFF. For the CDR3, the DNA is TGTGCTAGTGCTCCAGGGACAGTTACCTACAATGAGCAGTTCTTC.

This chain's CDR3 is CASRSGGPSVKYF. DNA of the CDR3: TGTGCCAGCAGATCCGGGGGACCCTCAGTCAAGTACTTC. This rearrangement joins TRBV28 to TRBJ2-7; possibly TRBD2 for D (6 bases). In germline, CDR1 is MDHEN, CDR2 SYDVKM. Trimming stripped 6 bases from V and 11 bases from J, with 20 bases between. The CDR3 covers 13 residues.

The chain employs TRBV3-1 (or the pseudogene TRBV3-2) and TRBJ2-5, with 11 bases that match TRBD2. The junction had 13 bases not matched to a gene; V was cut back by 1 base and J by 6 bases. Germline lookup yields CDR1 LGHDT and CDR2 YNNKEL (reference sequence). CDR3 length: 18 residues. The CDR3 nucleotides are TGTGCCAGCAGCCAAGTCCTCACTAGCGGGAGCCTAGGACAGACCCAGTACTTC. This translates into CASSQVLTSGSLGQTQYF.

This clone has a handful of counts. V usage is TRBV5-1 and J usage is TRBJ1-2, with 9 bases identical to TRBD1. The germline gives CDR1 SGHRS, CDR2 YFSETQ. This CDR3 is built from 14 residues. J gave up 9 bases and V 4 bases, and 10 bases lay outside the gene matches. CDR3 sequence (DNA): TGCGCCAGCAGCCCATACCGGGACAGGGAAAGCTACACCTTC. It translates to CASSPYRDRESYTF.

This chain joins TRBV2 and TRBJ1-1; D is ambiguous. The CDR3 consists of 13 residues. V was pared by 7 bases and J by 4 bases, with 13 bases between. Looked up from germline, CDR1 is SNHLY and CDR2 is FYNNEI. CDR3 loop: CASKERELTEAFF. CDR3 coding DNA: TGTGCCAGCAAGGAGCGAGAACTCACTGAAGCTTTCTTT.

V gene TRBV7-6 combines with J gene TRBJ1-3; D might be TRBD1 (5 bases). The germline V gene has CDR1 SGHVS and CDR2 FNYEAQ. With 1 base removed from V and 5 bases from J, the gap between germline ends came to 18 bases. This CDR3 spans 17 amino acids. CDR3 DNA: TGTGCCAGCAGCTTAGGAGACGCCGGGGGAGCCAGAAACACCATATATTTT. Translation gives CASSLGDAGGARNTIYF. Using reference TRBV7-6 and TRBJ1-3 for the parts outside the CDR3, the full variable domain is GAGVSQSPRYKVTKRGQDVALRCDPISGHVSLYWYRQALGQGPEFLTYFNYEAQQDKSGLPNDRFSAERPEGSISTLTIQRTEQRDSAMYRCASSLGDAGGARNTIYFGEGSWLTVV.

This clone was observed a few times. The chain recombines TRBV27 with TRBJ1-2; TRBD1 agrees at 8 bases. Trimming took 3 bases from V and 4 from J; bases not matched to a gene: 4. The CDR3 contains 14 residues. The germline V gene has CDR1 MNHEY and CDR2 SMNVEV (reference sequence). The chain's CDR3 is CASSFQGASYGYTF. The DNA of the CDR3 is TGTGCCAGCAGTTTCCAGGGGGCCTCCTATGGCTACACCTTC.